This T cell receptor (beta chain) is from a study of OX40 agonist ivuxolimab in advanced cancers. About the research overall: Among those enrolled, mean age was about 63 years (range about 23 to 79) and 82.7% were male. Study-wide results and limits: Among expanded peripheral T cells, antigen specificity went undetermined.

Measured with immunoSEQ multiplex PCR; TCRdb has only the in-frame clones, and not every one. The sample contains 55,000 to 70,000 clones, over 80% of which appear only once. The CDR3 has 13 residues. The ends were cut back, 6 bases at V and 2 bases at J, with 8 bases in the middle. CDR1 MDHEN and CDR2 SYDVKM come from the germline V gene. Points on this clone: Its antigen is as yet unknown.

The chain carries TRBV28 and TRBJ1-5; D not resolved. The sequences come from CD4+ or CD8+ T cells sorted from blood, collected in a trial of the OX40 agonist ivuxolimab. The receptor comes from an adult with an advanced solid tumor such as melanoma, head and neck, liver or kidney cancer. Written as DNA, the CDR3 is TGTGCCAGCAGGGAACGTGGCAATCAGCCCCAGCATTTT. This translates into CASRERGNQPQHF.